Shown below are 4 T cell receptor beta chains from a single sample sequenced in a study of Ad26.COV2.S vaccination and SARS-CoV-2 variants. The data were produced by immunoSEQ multiplex PCR, yet TCRdb's version contains in-frame clones alone and is incomplete. Of 430,000 or so clones listed, roughly nine tenths are singletons. Specified treatment: approximately 18 received Ad26.COV2.S at low or high dose, single or two shots; five or six received placebo; per-sample allocation not given. Day 63 after the first injection of vaccine or placebo was the sampling time. Sample: peripheral blood, taken in a trial of Ad26.COV2.S vaccine versus placebo. Source of these receptors: a person aged 18-65 years who received the Ad26.COV2.S COVID-19 vaccine or a placebo.

This chain joins TRBV9 and TRBJ1-1; no clear D gene. This CDR3 is 13 amino acids long. The ends were cut back, 0 bases at V and 4 bases at J, with 7 bases in the middle. Germline CDR1 and CDR2: SGDLS and YYNGEE. The CDR3 DNA reads as TGTGCCAGCAGCGTAGCCCCTAGCACTGAAGCTTTCTTT. Protein: CASSVAPSTEAFF.

The rearrangement uses TRBV18 and TRBJ2-5; a possible D gene is TRBD2 (6 bases). This CDR3 is built from 18 residues. Deletions cut 2 bases from V and 2 bases from J, with 21 bases between. Germline CDR1 reads KGHSH; CDR2 reads LQKENI. CDR3 sequence (DNA): TGTGCCAGCTCACCAAGGGCCCTAGGAGGGGCTGGGCAAGAGACCCAGTACTTC. Its protein is CASSPRALGGAGQETQYF.

The rearrangement uses TRBV18 and TRBJ2-3; 8 bases fit TRBD2. Germline CDR1 reads KGHSH; CDR2 reads LQKENI. V dropped 4 bases and J dropped 3; count of bases not matched to a gene: 9. This CDR3 spans 16 amino acids. Here the CDR3 DNA reads TGTGCCAGCTCACGCCCGGGACTAGGTGGGACAGATACGCAGTATTTT. It codes for CASSRPGLGGTDTQYF.

The V call is TRBV10-3, the J call TRBJ2-7; 7 nucleotides line up with TRBD1. CDR1 is ENHRY, CDR2 SYGVKD, per germline. The ends lost 6 bases at V and 9 bases at J; junction bases unmatched: 5. The CDR3 is made up of 11 amino acids. The chain's CDR3 is CAISEGQWQYF. The CDR3 coding sequence is TGTGCCATCAGCGAGGGACAGTGGCAGTACTTC.